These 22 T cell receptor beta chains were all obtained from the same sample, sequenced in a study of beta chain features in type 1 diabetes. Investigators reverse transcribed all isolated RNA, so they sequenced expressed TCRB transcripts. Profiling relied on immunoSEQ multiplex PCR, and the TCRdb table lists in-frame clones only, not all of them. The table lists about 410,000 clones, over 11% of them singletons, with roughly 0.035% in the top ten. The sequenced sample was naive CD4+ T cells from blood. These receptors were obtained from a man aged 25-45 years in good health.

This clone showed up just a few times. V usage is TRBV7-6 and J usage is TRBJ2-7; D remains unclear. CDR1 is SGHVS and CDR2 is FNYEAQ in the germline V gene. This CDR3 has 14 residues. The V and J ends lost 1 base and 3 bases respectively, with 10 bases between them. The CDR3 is CASSLGQDIYEQYV. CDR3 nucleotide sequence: TGTGCCAGCAGCTTAGGTCAGGATATCTACGAGCAGTACGTC.

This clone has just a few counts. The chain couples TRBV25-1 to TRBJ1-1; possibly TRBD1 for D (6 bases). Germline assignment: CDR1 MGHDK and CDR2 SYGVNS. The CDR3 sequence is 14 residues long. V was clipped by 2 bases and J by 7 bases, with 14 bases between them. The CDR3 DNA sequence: TGTGCCAGCAGTGAAGGGGGCAGGCTGCATGAAGCTTTCTTT. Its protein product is CASSEGGRLHEAFF.

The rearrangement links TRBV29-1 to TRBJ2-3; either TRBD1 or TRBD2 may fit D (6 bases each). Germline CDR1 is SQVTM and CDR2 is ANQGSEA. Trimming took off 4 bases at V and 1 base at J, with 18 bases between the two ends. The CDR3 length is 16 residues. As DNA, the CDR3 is TGCAGCGTTGGAGCGGGCAGGGGTGGACGCACAGATACGCAGTATTTT. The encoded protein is CSVGAGRGGRTDTQYF.

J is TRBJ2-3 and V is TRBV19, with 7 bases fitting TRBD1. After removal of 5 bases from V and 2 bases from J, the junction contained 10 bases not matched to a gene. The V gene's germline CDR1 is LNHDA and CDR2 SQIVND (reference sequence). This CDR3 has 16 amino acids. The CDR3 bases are TGTGCCAGTAGTGCACAAGGGGGCTCTGTCACAGATACGCAGTATTTT. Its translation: CASSAQGGSVTDTQYF.

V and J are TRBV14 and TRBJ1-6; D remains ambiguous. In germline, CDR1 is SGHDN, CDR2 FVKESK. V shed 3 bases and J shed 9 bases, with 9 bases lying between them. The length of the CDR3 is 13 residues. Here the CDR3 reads CASSQVVRSPLHF. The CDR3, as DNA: TGTGCCAGCAGCCAGGTAGTTCGTTCACCCCTCCACTTT.

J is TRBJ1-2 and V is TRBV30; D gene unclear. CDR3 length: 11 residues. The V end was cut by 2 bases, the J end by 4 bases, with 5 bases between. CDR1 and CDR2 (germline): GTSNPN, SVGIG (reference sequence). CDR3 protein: CAWSFGYGYTF. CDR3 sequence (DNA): TGTGCCTGGAGTTTCGGCTATGGCTACACCTTC.

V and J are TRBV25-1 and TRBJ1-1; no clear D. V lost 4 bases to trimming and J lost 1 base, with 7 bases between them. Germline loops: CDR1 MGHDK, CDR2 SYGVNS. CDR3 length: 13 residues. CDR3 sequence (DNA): TGTGCCAGCAGTGTAGCCCCGAACACTGAAGCTTTCTTT. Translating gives CASSVAPNTEAFF.

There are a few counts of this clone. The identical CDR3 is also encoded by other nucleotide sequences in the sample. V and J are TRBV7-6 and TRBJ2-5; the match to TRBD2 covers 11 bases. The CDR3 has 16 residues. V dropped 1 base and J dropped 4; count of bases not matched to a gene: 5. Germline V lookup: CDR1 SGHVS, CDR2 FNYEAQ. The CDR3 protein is CASSLVGTSGLETQYF. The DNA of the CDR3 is TGTGCCAGCAGCTTAGTCGGGACTAGCGGATTAGAGACCCAGTACTTC.

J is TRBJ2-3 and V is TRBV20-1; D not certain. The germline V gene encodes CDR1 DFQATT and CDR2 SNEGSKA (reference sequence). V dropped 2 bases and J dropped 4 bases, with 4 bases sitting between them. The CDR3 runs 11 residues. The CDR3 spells CSARLSDTQYF. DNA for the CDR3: TGCAGTGCTAGATTATCAGATACGCAGTATTTT.

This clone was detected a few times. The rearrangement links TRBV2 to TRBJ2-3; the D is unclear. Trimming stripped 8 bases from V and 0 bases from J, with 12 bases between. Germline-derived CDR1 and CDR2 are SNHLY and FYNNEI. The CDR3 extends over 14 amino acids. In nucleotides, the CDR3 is TGTGCCAGCCTCCTTCTCACCAGCACAGATACGCAGTATTTT. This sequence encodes CASLLLTSTDTQYF.

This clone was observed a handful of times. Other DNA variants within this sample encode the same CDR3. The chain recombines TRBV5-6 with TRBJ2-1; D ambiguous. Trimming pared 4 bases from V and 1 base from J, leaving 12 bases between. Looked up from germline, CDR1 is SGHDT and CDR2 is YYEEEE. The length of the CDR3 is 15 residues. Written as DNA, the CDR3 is TGTGCCAGCAGCCTGGGTGGAAGTTCCTACAATGAGCAGTTCTTC. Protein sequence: CASSLGGSSYNEQFF.

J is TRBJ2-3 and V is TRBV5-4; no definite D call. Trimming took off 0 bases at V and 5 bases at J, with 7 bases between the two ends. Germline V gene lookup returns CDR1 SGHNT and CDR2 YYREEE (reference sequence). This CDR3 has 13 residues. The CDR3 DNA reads TGTGCCAGCAGCTTGGTACGTGGAGATACGCAGTATTTT. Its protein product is CASSLVRGDTQYF.

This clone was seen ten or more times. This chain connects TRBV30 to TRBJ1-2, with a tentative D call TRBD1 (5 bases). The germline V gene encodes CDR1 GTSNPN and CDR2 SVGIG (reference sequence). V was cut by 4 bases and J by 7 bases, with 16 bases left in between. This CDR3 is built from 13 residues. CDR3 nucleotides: TGTGCCTGGATTTCTTCCAGGGCTCGTGGCTACACCTTC. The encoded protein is CAWISSRARGYTF.

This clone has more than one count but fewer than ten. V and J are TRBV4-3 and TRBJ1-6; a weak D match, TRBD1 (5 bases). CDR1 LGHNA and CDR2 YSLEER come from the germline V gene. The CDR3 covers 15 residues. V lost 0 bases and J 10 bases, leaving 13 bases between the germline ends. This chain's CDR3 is CASSQDGKGRSPLHF. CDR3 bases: TGCGCCAGCAGCCAAGATGGTAAGGGACGGTCACCCCTCCACTTT.

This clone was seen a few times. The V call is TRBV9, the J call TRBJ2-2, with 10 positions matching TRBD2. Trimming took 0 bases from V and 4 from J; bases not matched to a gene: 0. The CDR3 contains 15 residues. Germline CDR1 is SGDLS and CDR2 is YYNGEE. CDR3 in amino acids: CASSVASGGTGELFF. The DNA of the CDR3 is TGTGCCAGCAGCGTAGCTAGCGGGGGCACCGGGGAGCTGTTTTTT.

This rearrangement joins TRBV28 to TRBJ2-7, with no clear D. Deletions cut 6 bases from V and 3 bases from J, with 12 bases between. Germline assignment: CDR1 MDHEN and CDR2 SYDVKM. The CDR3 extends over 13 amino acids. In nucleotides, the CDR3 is TGTGCCAGCAGGAACATGGACCTCTACGAGCAGTACTTC. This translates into CASRNMDLYEQYF.

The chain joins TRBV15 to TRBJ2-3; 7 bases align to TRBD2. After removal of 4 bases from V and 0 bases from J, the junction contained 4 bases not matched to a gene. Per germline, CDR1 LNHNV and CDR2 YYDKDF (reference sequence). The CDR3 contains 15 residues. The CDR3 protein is CATSTLAASTDTQYF. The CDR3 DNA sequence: TGTGCCACCAGCACCCTAGCGGCTAGCACAGATACGCAGTATTTT. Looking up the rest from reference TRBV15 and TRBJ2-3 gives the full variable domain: DAMVIQNPRYQVTQFGKPVTLSCSQTLNHNVMYWYQQKSSQAPKLLFHYYDKDFNNEADTPDNFQSRRPNTSFCFLDIRSPGLGDTAMYLCATSTLAASTDTQYFGPGTRLTVL.

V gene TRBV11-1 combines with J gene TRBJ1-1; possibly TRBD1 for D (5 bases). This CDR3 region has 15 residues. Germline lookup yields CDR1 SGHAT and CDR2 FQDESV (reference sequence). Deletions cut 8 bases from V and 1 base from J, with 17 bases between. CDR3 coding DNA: TGTGCCAGCTACACCCTAAGGGGTAAGAACACTGAAGCTTTCTTT. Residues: CASYTLRGKNTEAFF.

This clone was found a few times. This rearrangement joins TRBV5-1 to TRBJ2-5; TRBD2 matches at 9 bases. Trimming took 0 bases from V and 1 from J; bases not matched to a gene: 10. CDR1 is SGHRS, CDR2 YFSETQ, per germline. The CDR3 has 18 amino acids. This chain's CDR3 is CASSLGRSSGRFQETQYF. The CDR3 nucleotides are TGCGCCAGCAGCTTGGGCCGGAGTAGCGGGAGATTCCAAGAGACCCAGTACTTC.

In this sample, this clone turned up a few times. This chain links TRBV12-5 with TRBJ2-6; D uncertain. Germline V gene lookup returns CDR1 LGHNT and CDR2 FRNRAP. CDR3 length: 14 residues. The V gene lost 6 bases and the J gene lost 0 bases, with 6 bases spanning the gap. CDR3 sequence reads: CASGRLSGANVLTF. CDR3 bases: TGTGCTAGTGGACGTCTCTCTGGGGCCAACGTCCTGACTTTC.

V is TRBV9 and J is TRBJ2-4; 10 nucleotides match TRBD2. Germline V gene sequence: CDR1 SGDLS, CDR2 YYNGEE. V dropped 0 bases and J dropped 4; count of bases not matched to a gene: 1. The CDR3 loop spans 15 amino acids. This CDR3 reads CASSVAAGGKNIQYF. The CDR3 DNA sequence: TGTGCCAGCAGCGTAGCAGCGGGAGGGAAAAACATTCAGTACTTC. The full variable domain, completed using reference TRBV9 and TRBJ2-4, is DSGVTQTPKHLITATGQRVTLRCSPRSGDLSVYWYQQSLDQGLQFLIQYYNGEERAKGNILERFSAQQFPDLHSELNLSSLELGDSALYFCASSVAAGGKNIQYFGAGTRLSVL.

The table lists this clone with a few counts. CDR3 bases: TGCAGCGTTGATCCTATGACGTCGGCCCCTACAGATACGCAGTATTTT. It is translated as CSVDPMTSAPTDTQYF. The rearrangement joins TRBV29-1 to TRBJ2-3, with D unresolved. Germline loops: CDR1 SQVTM, CDR2 ANQGSEA. V lost 3 bases and J 3 bases, leaving 19 bases between the germline ends. The CDR3 spans 16 residues.